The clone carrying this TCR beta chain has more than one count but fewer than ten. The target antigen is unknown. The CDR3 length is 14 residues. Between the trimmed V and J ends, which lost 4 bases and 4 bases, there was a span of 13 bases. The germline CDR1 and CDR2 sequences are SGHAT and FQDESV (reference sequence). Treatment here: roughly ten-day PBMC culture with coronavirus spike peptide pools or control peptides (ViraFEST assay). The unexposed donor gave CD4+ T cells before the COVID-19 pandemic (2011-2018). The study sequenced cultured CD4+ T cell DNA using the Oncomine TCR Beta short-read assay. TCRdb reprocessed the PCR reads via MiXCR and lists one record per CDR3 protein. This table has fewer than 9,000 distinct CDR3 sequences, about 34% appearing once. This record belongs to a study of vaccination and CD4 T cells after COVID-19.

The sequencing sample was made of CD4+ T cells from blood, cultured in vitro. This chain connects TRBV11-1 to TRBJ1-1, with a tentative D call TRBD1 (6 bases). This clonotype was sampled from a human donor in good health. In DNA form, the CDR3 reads TGTGCCAGCAGCTCCGACAGGTGGTCCACTGAAGCTTTCTTT. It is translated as CASSSDRWSTEAFF.